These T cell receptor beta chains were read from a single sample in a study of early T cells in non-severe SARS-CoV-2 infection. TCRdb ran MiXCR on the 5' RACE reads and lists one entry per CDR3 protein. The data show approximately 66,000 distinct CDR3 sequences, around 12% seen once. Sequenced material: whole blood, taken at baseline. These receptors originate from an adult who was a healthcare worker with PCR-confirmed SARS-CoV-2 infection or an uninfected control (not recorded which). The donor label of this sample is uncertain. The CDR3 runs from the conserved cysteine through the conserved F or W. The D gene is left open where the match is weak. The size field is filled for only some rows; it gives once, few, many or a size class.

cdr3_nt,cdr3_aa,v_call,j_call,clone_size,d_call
TGTGCCAGCAGCTCGTCGATAGAAAACACCGGGGAGCTGTTTTTT,CASSSSIENTGELFF,TRBV7-6,TRBJ2-2,NA,NA
TGCAGTGCTAGAGATCAGGCGACACTGAATGAAAAACTGTTTTTT,CSARDQATLNEKLFF,TRBV20-1,TRBJ1-4,NA,NA
TGTGCCAGCAGTTTAGTGCTAGATTGGAATGAGCAGTTCTTC,CASSLVLDWNEQFF,TRBV28,TRBJ2-1,many,NA
TGCGCCAGCAGCACCGGTGCAGGGGATGGTTCACCCCTCCACTTT,CASSTGAGDGSPLHF,TRBV5-1,TRBJ1-6,NA,NA
TGTGCCAGCTCACCACCGACAGGGACATATAATTCACCCCTCCACTTT,CASSPPTGTYNSPLHF,TRBV18,TRBJ1-6,many,TRBD1
TGTGCCAGCAGCCAAGGTCCCGCAGGAGCGAACCCCTACAATGAGCAGTTCTTC,CASSQGPAGANPYNEQFF,TRBV3-1,TRBJ2-1,NA,NA
TGTGCCAGCAGTTTCCCTCAACAGGGGGAGTATGGCTACACCTTC,CASSFPQQGEYGYTF,TRBV12-3/TRBV12-4,TRBJ1-2,few,TRBD1
TGTGCCAGCAGCCCCAATTACGGGACGTCTAACTATGGCTACACCTTC,CASSPNYGTSNYGYTF,TRBV9,TRBJ1-2,few,NA
TGTGCTAGTGGTTTGACGGGCAATCAGCCCCAGCATTTT,CASGLTGNQPQHF,TRBV12-5,TRBJ1-5,few,NA
TGTGCCAGCTCCCGGGGGACAGGGACCTACAATGAGCAGTTCTTC,CASSRGTGTYNEQFF,TRBV18,TRBJ2-1,medium-sized,TRBD1
TGTGCCTGGAGTGTATCTACCACTGAAGCTTTCTTT,CAWSVSTTEAFF,TRBV30,TRBJ1-1,many,NA
TGTGCCAGCAGCTTGGTCGATAACCAAGAGACCCAGTACTTC,CASSLVDNQETQYF,TRBV5-6,TRBJ2-5,few,NA
TGTGCCAGCAGCTTATGTAGACCGGGGGACATTCAGTACTTC,CASSLCRPGDIQYF,TRBV11-3,TRBJ2-4,many,NA
TGTGCCAGCAGTGGGGTAGCTCTGCGGGGTAAAGAGACCCAGTACTTC,CASSGVALRGKETQYF,TRBV6-1,TRBJ2-5,few,NA
TGTGCCAGCAGCTCGACTAGCGGGGGAAACACCGGGGAGCTGTTTTTT,CASSSTSGGNTGELFF,TRBV7-2,TRBJ2-2,many,TRBD2
TGTGCCAGCAGCTTAACCCCGGGAATTACGGATAAAAAACTGTTTTTT,CASSLTPGITDKKLFF,TRBV7-8,TRBJ1-4,NA,NA
TGCAGTGCCCTGGGACAGGGGGCGAACAATGAGCAGTTCTTC,CSALGQGANNEQFF,TRBV20-1,TRBJ2-1,NA,TRBD1
TGTGCCAGCAGCCGTACGGTCGGGCCAGAGACCCAGTACTTC,CASSRTVGPETQYF,TRBV9,TRBJ2-5,few,NA
TGTGCCAGCAGCACCCGGTTTGTAGCGGGGGGAAGTGGAGATACGCAGTATTTT,CASSTRFVAGGSGDTQYF,TRBV3-1,TRBJ2-3,few,TRBD2
TGTGCCATCAGCCTGGGACAGGCCGATTATGGCTACACCTTC,CAISLGQADYGYTF,TRBV10-3,TRBJ1-2,many,TRBD1
TGTGCCAGCAGTAGAAGAACAGGGGTGTATGGCTACACCTTC,CASSRRTGVYGYTF,TRBV28,TRBJ1-2,NA,TRBD1
TGTGCCAGCAGCCGACGGGAAGGGGCTGAAGCTTTCTTT,CASSRREGAEAFF,TRBV7-3,TRBJ1-1,many,NA
TGTGCCAGCAGTCTCCCAGGGCACGAACTATACAATGAGCAGTTCTTC,CASSLPGHELYNEQFF,TRBV6-2/TRBV6-3,TRBJ2-1,few,NA
TGCGCCAGCAGCTTGGTTGGACAGGGGGACAATACGCAGTATTTT,CASSLVGQGDNTQYF,TRBV5-1,TRBJ2-3,few,TRBD1
TGCAGTGCAGGACTAGCGGGGGCTAATACGCAGTATTTT,CSAGLAGANTQYF,TRBV20-1,TRBJ2-3,few,TRBD2
TGTGCAAGTCGCTTAGCGTCGGACAGCCAAAGAGCTAACTATGGCTACACCTTC,CASRLASDSQRANYGYTF,TRBV12-2,TRBJ1-2,NA,NA
TGTGCCAGCAGCGCACTCTTTTGGACAACACAAGAGACCCAGTACTTC,CASSALFWTTQETQYF,TRBV7-9,TRBJ2-5,few,NA
TGTGCCAGCTCACCGGTGGAGGGAGGGGCTCAGCCCCAGCATTTT,CASSPVEGGAQPQHF,TRBV18,TRBJ1-5,few,NA
TGTGCCAGCAGCCCCGGGACTCCACAGGAGACCCAGTACTTC,CASSPGTPQETQYF,TRBV7-2,TRBJ2-5,NA,NA
TGTGCCAGCAGCTTGATGCTGGGCAGGGCTAATAATTCACCCCTCCACTTT,CASSLMLGRANNSPLHF,TRBV5-8,TRBJ1-6,NA,NA
TGTGCCTGGAGGGTTTTTCGTGAGGGGGCGCGTCTTTACAATGAGCAGTTCTTC,CAWRVFREGARLYNEQFF,TRBV30,TRBJ2-1,few,TRBD1
TGTGCCAGCAGCCAAGGTAGGACGCTAGTTCCCCTCCACTTT,CASSQGRTLVPLHF,TRBV3-1,TRBJ1-6,few,NA
TGCGCCAGCAGCCCTGGCCTAGCGGCCCCACCGGGGCAGTTCTTC,CASSPGLAAPPGQFF,TRBV10-2,TRBJ2-1,once,TRBD2
TGCAGTGTTCCGGGAGACAGCACTGAAGCTTTCTTT,CSVPGDSTEAFF,TRBV20-1,TRBJ1-1,many,NA
TGCAGTGTGGGACAGGGCCTGGTTAGCACAGATACGCAGTATTTT,CSVGQGLVSTDTQYF,TRBV20-1,TRBJ2-3,few,TRBD1
TGTGCCACCAGTGACACAGGCCGGGGGACAGATACGCAGTATTTT,CATSDTGRGTDTQYF,TRBV24-1,TRBJ2-3,NA,NA
TGTGCCAGCAGCAGATTTCAGGGTTACGAGACCCAGTACTTC,CASSRFQGYETQYF,TRBV7-2,TRBJ2-5,NA,NA
TGTGCCAGCAGCTTATTGCAGGGACACAATGAGCAGTTCTTC,CASSLLQGHNEQFF,TRBV11-2,TRBJ2-1,few,NA
TGTGCCACCAGTGATTCGGGGACACCGCAGTATTTT,CATSDSGTPQYF,TRBV24-1,TRBJ2-3,few,NA
TGTGCCAGCCTAGAGTATGGGACAGGGGGTATGGATACGCAGTATTTT,CASLEYGTGGMDTQYF,TRBV28,TRBJ2-3,NA,TRBD1
TGTGCCAGCAGTTTCGATGGGGCCAACGTCCTGACTTTC,CASSFDGANVLTF,TRBV12-3/TRBV12-4,TRBJ2-6,few,NA
TGTGCCAGCAGCCCCAGTGGGGGAAGGAGTGGGGATACGCAGTATTTT,CASSPSGGRSGDTQYF,TRBV7-6,TRBJ2-3,few,NA
TGTGCCAGCAGTCTTACCCGTCGGGGGACCTATGGCTACACCTTC,CASSLTRRGTYGYTF,TRBV12-3/TRBV12-4,TRBJ1-2,few,NA
TGTGCCACCAGCAGAGATTTGAGTCAGCCCCAGCATTTT,CATSRDLSQPQHF,TRBV15,TRBJ1-5,few,NA
TGTGCCAGCAGTAACATAGCACCTCAGGAATCAGATACGCAGTATTTT,CASSNIAPQESDTQYF,TRBV28,TRBJ2-3,many,NA
TGTGCCAGCACCAATAGGGGACTCCCGTCGCAAGAGACCCAGTACTTC,CASTNRGLPSQETQYF,TRBV12-3/TRBV12-4,TRBJ2-5,NA,NA
TGTGCCAGCAACCCGATTTGGACGCCGACCGAGGGCACTGAAGCTTTCTTT,CASNPIWTPTEGTEAFF,TRBV5-6,TRBJ1-1,NA,NA
TGTGCCAGCAGCTTCCCAGGGGTCAACACTGAAGCTTTCTTT,CASSFPGVNTEAFF,TRBV7-2,TRBJ1-1,NA,NA
TGTGCCAGCAGTGAAGACGCAGGGCATGGCTACACCTTC,CASSEDAGHGYTF,TRBV2,TRBJ1-2,NA,NA
TGTGCCTGTCGATACGGGGGCCTAAACACCGGGGAGCTGTTTTTT,CACRYGGLNTGELFF,TRBV19,TRBJ2-2,NA,NA
TGTGCTAGTGGAACAGGGGATACGCAGTATTTT,CASGTGDTQYF,TRBV12-5,TRBJ2-3,many,NA
TGTGCCAGCGCCGCCGACAGGGCTGGAAACACCATATATTTT,CASAADRAGNTIYF,TRBV6-1,TRBJ1-3,NA,TRBD1
TGTGCCACCAGCAGGTCATCCGATGAGCAGTTCTTC,CATSRSSDEQFF,TRBV15,TRBJ2-1,few,NA